The clone carrying this TCR beta chain came up once. CDR1 is LNHDA, CDR2 SQIVND, per germline (reference sequence). The CDR3 length is 15 residues. V trimming: 7 bases; J trimming: 3 bases; junction bases outside the gene matches: 9. The data stem from a study of blood T cell repertoires in COVID-19. Produced via immunoSEQ multiplex PCR; TCRdb's table is partial and in-frame only. Of roughly 250,000 clones listed, roughly 81% are singletons. The sequence was obtained from a man between 35 and 55 years old with acute or convalescent COVID-19. This chain links TRBV19 with TRBJ2-4; 7 nucleotides agree with TRBD1. The sequencing input was peripheral blood. As DNA, the CDR3 is TGTGCCAGTATTTCAACAGGGGTAGGCAAAAACATTCAGTACTTC. Protein: CASISTGVGKNIQYF. Full variable domain (missing parts from reference TRBV19 and TRBJ2-4): DGGITQSPKYLFRKEGQNVTLSCEQNLNHDAMYWYRQDPGQGLRLIYYSQIVNDFQKGDIAEGYSVSREKKESFPLTVTSAQKNPTAFYLCASISTGVGKNIQYFGAGTRLSVL.